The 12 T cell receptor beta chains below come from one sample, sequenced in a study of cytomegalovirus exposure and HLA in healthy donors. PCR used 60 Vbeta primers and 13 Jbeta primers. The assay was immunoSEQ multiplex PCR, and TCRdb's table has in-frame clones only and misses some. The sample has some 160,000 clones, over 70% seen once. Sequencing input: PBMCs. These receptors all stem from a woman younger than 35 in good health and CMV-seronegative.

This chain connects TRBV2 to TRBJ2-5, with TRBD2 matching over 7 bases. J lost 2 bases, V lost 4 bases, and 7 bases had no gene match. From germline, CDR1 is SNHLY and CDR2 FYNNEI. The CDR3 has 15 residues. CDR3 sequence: CASSGISGGQETQYF. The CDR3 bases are TGTGCCAGCAGTGGAATCTCCGGGGGGCAAGAGACCCAGTACTTC.

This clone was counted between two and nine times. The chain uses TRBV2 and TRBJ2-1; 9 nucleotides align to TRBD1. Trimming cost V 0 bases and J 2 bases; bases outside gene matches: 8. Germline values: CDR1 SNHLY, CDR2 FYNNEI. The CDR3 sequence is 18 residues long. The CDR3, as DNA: TGTGCCAGCAGTGAAGCGGTGGTGGGACAGGGCCCCTACAATGAGCAGTTCTTC. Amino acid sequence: CASSEAVVGQGPYNEQFF.

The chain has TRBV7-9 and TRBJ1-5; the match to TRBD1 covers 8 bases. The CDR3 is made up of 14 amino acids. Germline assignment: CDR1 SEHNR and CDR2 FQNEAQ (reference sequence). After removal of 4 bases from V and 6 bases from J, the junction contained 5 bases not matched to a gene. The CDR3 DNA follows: TGTGCCAGCAGCTCGACAGGGGAGCTTCAGCCCCAGCATTTT. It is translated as CASSSTGELQPQHF.

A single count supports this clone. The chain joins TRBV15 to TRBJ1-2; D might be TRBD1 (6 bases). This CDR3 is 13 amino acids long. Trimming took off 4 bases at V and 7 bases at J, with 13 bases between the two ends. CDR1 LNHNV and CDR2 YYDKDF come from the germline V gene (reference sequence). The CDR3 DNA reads TGTGCCACCAGCATCAGGGGAGAAACTGGCTACACCTTC. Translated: CATSIRGETGYTF.

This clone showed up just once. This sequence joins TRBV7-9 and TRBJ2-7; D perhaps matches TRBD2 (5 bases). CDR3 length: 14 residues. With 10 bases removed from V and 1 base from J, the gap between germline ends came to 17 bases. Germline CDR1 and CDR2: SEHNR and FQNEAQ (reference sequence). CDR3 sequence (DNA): TGTGCCACTCCCTTTCGGGGTGTATCCTACGAGCAGTACTTC. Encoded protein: CATPFRGVSYEQYF.

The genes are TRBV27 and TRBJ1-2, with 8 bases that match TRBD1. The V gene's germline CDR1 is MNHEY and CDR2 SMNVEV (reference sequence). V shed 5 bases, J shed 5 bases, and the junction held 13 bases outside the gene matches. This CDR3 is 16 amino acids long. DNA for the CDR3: TGTGCCAGCAGTCACGACAGGGGCCAAAGCTTATATGGCTACACCTTC. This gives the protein CASSHDRGQSLYGYTF.

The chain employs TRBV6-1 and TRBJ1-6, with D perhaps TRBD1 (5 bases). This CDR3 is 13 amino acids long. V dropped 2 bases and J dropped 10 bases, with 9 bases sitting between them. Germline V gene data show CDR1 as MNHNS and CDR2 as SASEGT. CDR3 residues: CASSERGDSPLHF. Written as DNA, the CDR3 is TGTGCCAGCAGTGAAAGGGGTGACTCACCCCTCCACTTT.

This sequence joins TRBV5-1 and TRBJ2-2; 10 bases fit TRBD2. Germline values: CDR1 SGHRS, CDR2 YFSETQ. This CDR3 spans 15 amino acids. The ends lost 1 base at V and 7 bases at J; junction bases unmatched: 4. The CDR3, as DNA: TGCGCCAGCAGCTTGCTAGCGGGGGCAAACGGGGAGCTGTTTTTT. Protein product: CASSLLAGANGELFF.

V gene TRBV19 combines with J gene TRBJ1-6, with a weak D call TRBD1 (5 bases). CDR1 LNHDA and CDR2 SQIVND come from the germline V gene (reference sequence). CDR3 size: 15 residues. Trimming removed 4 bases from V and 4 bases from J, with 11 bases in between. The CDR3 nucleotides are TGTGCCAGTAGTACGGGGCGGGATTATAATTCACCCCTCCACTTT. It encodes CASSTGRDYNSPLHF.

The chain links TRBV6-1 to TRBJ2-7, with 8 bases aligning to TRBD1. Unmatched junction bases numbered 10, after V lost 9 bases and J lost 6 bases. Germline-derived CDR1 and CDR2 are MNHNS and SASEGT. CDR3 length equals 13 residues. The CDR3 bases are TGTGCCAGTCACCGGACAGGGTCGAGCGAGCAGTACTTC. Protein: CASHRTGSSEQYF.

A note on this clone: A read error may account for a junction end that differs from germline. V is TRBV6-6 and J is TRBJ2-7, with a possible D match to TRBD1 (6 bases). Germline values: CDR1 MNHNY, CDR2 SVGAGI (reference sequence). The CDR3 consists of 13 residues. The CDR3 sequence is CAGSYKGAYEQYF. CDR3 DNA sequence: TGTGCCGGCAGTTACAAGGGGGCCTACGAGCAGTACTTC.

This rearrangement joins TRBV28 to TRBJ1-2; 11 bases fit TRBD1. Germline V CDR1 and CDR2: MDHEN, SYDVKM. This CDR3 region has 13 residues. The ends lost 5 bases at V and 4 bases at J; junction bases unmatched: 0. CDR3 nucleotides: TGTGCCAGCAGTGGGACAGGGGGCTATGGCTACACCTTC. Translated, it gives CASSGTGGYGYTF.